Listed here are 8 T cell receptor beta chains from one sample, sequenced in a study of early T cells in non-severe SARS-CoV-2 infection. Each CDR3 protein is one row after TCRdb ran MiXCR on the 5' RACE reads. The repertoire holds about 20,000 distinct CDR3 sequences, more than 5% seen once, with 14% in the top ten. Sequenced here: whole blood, sampled at baseline. Receptor source: an adult who was a healthcare worker with PCR-confirmed SARS-CoV-2 infection or an uninfected control (not recorded which).

This clonotype rates as medium-sized. This sequence joins TRBV18 and TRBJ1-6; D might be TRBD1 (6 bases). Trimming took off 5 bases at V and 8 bases at J, with 16 bases between the two ends. Germline loops: CDR1 KGHSH, CDR2 LQKENI. The length of the CDR3 is 15 residues. This CDR3 reads CASSRATGRDSPLHF. The CDR3 nucleotides are TGTGCCAGCTCAAGGGCGACAGGCCGTGATTCACCCCTCCACTTT.

This clonotype came up once. The V and J genes are TRBV5-1 and TRBJ1-5; 12 nucleotides line up with TRBD1. V gave up 3 bases and J gave up 5 bases; unmatched junction bases: 3. CDR3 length: 15 amino acids. Germline CDR1 reads SGHRS; CDR2 reads YFSETQ. For the CDR3, the DNA is TGCGCCAGCAGCTCGGGACAGGGGGCCTATCAGCCCCAGCATTTT. Its translation is CASSSGQGAYQPQHF.

This clonotype was detected only a few times. The chain couples TRBV6-6 to TRBJ2-7; no reliable D call. The CDR3 runs 12 residues. The germline CDR1 and CDR2 sequences are MNHNY and SVGAGI (reference sequence). V dropped 2 bases and J dropped 6 bases, with 8 bases sitting between them. CDR3 residues: CASSYTRGEQYF. The CDR3 nucleotides read TGTGCCAGCAGTTACACGAGAGGCGAGCAGTACTTC.

A few counts support this clonotype. The chain links TRBV7-3 to TRBJ1-3; TRBD1 is a possible D gene (6 bases). Germline V lookup: CDR1 SGHTA, CDR2 FQGTGA. The germline V and J ends were trimmed by 5 bases and 3 bases, with 11 bases remaining between them. The CDR3 is 14 residues long. The CDR3 here is CASSPGVDGNTIYF. DNA for the CDR3: TGTGCCAGCAGCCCAGGGGTGGATGGAAACACCATATATTTT.

This clonotype was detected only a few times. In DNA, the CDR3 is TGCAGTGCTAGAGAACAGGTTACTAATGAGCAGTTCTTC. It yields the protein CSAREQVTNEQFF. The chain employs TRBV20-1 and TRBJ2-1, with D maybe TRBD1 (5 bases). Germline V CDR1 and CDR2: DFQATT, SNEGSKA (reference sequence). CDR3 length equals 13 residues. V lost 0 bases and J lost 7, with 10 bases in between.

This sequence joins TRBV20-1 and TRBJ1-5; a possible D gene is TRBD1 (5 bases). Deletions cut 0 bases from V and 7 bases from J, with 16 bases between. The CDR3 runs 15 residues. Germline-derived CDR1 and CDR2 are DFQATT and SNEGSKA (reference sequence). CDR3 sequence: CSARDQRGTRQPQHF. The CDR3 bases are TGCAGTGCTAGAGATCAGAGGGGAACGCGGCAGCCCCAGCATTTT.

This clonotype was seen a handful of times. The chain joins TRBV29-1 to TRBJ2-1, with 7 bases aligning to TRBD2. Trimming cost V 4 bases and J 7 bases; bases outside gene matches: 4. This CDR3 spans 12 amino acids. CDR1 and CDR2 (germline): SQVTM, ANQGSEA. CDR3 nucleotide sequence: TGCAGCGTTGGGACTAGGGCGAATGAGCAGTTCTTC. It encodes CSVGTRANEQFF.

This clonotype was seen a few times. The CDR3 here is CASSSGSYGYTF. DNA for the CDR3: TGTGCCAGCAGCTCAGGGAGCTATGGCTACACCTTC. V gene TRBV5-4 combines with J gene TRBJ1-2, with D possibly being TRBD1 (5 bases). The V gene's germline CDR1 is SGHNT and CDR2 YYREEE (reference sequence). CDR3 length: 12 amino acids. Trimming removed 3 bases at V and 4 bases at J, with 7 bases between.